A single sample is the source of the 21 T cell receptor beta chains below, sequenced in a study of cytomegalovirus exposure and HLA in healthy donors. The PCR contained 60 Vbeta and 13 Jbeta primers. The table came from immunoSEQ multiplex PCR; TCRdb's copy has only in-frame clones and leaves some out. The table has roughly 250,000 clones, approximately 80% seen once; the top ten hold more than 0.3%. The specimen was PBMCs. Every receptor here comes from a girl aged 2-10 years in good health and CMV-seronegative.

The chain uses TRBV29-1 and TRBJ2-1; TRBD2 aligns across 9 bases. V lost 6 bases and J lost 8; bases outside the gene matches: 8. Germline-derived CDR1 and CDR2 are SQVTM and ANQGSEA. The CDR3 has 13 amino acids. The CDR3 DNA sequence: TGCAGCGTGCGGGAGGGCTGGATCGATGAGCAGTTCTTC. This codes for CSVREGWIDEQFF.

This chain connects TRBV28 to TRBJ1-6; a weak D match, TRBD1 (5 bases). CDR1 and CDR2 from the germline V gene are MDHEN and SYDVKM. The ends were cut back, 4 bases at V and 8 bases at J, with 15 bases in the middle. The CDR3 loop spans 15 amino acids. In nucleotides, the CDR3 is TGTGCCAGCAGTTCTCCCCTGGGGCCCTATTCACCCCTCCACTTT. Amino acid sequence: CASSSPLGPYSPLHF.

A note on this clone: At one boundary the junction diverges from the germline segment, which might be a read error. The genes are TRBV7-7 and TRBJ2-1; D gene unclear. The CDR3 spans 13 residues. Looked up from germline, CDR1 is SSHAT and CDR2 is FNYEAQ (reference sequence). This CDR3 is CASSLSSYNERFF. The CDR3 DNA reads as TGTGCCAGCAGCTTAAGCTCCTACAATGAGCGGTTCTTC.

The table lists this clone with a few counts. The CDR3: CASSELGQGEETQYF. The CDR3 coding sequence is TGTGCCAGTAGTGAGTTGGGACAGGGAGAAGAGACCCAGTACTTC. The chain employs TRBV19 and TRBJ2-5, with 9 bases that match TRBD1. In germline, CDR1 is LNHDA, CDR2 SQIVND (reference sequence). This CDR3 region has 15 residues. The ends lost 5 bases at V and 3 bases at J; junction bases unmatched: 7.

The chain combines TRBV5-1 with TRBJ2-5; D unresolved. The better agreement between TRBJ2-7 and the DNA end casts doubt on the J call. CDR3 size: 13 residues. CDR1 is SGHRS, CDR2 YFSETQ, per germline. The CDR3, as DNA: TGCGCCAGCAGCGCTGCAAACCCCTACGAGCAGTACTTC. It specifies CASSAANPYEQYF.

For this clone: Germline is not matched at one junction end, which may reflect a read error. The CDR3 nucleotides read TGTGCCAGCAGTCTCTCCGGGACTACCTCCTACAATGGGCAGTTCTTC. This gives the protein CASSLSGTTSYNGQFF. V is TRBV6-6 and J is TRBJ2-1, with TRBD2 matching 7 bases. The CDR3 covers 16 residues. Germline values: CDR1 MNHNY, CDR2 SVGAGI (reference sequence).

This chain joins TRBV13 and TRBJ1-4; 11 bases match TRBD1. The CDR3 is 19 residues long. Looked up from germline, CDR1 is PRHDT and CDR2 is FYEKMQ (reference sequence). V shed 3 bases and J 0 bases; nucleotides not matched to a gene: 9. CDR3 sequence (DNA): TGTGCCAGCAGCTTCCGGACAGGGGGCGCTTGGGCAACTAATGAAAAACTGTTTTTT. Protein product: CASSFRTGGAWATNEKLFF.

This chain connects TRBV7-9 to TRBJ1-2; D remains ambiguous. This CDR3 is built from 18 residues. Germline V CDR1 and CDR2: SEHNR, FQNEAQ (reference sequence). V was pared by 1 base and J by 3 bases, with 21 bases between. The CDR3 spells CASSLDRRVGVRDYGYTF. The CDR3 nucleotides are TGTGCCAGCAGCTTAGACCGGCGGGTTGGGGTTAGGGACTATGGCTACACCTTC.

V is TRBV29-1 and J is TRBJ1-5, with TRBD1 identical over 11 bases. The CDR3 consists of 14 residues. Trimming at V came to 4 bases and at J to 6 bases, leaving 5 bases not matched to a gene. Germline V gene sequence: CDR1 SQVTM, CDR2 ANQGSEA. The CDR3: CSVALDRGRQPQHF. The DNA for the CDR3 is TGCAGCGTTGCGTTGGACAGGGGGCGTCAGCCCCAGCATTTT.

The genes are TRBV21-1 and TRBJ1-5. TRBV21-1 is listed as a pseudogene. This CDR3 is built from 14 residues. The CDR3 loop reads CASSDGTKNQPQHF. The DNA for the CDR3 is TGTGCCAGCAGCGACGGGACTAAGAATCAGCCCCAGCATTTT.

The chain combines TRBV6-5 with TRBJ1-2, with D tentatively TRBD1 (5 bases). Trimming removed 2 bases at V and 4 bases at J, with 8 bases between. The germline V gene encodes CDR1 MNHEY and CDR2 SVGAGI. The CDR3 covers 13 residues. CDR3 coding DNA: TGTGCCAGCAGTTACAGGGGCACCTATGGCTACACCTTC. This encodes CASSYRGTYGYTF.

Written as DNA, the CDR3 is TGTGCCAGCAGTTACGCGGGGAGGATGACTGAAGCTTTCTTT. The encoded protein is CASSYAGRMTEAFF. J is TRBJ1-1 and V is TRBV6-5; D is uncertain. The CDR3 spans 14 residues. The ends were cut back, 2 bases at V and 5 bases at J, with 12 bases in the middle. Germline CDR1 and CDR2: MNHEY and SVGAGI.

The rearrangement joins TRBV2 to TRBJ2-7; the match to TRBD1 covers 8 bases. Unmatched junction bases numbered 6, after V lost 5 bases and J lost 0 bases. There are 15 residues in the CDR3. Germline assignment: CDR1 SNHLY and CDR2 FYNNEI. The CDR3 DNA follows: TGTGCCAGCAGTCCCGGACAGGGAAGCTCCTACGAGCAGTACTTC. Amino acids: CASSPGQGSSYEQYF.

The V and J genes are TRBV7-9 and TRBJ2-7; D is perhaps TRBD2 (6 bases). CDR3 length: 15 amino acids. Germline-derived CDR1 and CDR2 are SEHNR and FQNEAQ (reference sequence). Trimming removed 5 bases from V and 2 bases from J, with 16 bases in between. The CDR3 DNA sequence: TGTGCCAGCAGCGGAGGGTCCCTCTTAACCTACGAGCAGTACTTC. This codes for CASSGGSLLTYEQYF.

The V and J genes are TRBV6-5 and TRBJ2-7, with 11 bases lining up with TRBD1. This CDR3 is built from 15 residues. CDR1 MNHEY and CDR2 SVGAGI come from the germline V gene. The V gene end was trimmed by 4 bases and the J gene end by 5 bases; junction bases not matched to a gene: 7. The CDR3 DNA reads TGTGCCAGCAGTTCGTGGACAGGGGGCAACCACGAGCAGTACTTC. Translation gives CASSSWTGGNHEQYF.

CDR3 coding DNA: TGTGCCAGCAGACGGCAGGACTCCTACGAGCAGTACTTC. Its translation is CASRRQDSYEQYF. The genes are TRBV27 and TRBJ2-7; D unresolved. CDR1 and CDR2 (germline): MNHEY, SMNVEV (reference sequence). This CDR3 has 13 amino acids. The V and J ends lost 6 bases and 0 bases respectively, with 9 bases between them.

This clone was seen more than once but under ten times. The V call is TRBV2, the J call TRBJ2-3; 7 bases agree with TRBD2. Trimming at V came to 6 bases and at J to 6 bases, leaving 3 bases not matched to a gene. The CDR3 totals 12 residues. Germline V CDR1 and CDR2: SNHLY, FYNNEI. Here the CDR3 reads CASRGEGDTQYF. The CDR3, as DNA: TGTGCCAGCAGGGGGGAGGGGGATACGCAGTATTTT.

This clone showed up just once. The CDR3 DNA follows: TGTGCCAGCCGTGGGACTGACCGCTACGAGCAGTACTTC. It is translated as CASRGTDRYEQYF. This chain joins TRBV27 and TRBJ2-7, with TRBD2 as a possible D gene (6 bases). The CDR3 runs to 13 residues. V was clipped by 8 bases and J by 3 bases, with 14 bases between them. The germline gives CDR1 MNHEY, CDR2 SMNVEV (reference sequence).

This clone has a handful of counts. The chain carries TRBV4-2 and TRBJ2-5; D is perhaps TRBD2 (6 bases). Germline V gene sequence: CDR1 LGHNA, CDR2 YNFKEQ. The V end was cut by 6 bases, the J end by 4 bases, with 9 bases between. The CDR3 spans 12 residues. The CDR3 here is CASRGGSETQYF. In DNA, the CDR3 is TGTGCCAGCAGGGGGGGTTCAGAGACCCAGTACTTC.

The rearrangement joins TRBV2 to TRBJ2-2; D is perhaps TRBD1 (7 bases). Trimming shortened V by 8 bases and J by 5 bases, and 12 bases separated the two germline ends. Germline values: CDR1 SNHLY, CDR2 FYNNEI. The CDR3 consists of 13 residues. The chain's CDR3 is CASSPGGTGELFF. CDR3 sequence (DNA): TGTGCCAGCTCCCCAGGGGGGACCGGGGAGCTGTTTTTT.

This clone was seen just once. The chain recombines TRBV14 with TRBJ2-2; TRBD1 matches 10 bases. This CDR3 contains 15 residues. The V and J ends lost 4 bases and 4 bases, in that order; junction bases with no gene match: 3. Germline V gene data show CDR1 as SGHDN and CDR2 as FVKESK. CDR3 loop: CASSLRTGGTGELFF. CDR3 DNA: TGTGCCAGCAGCCTTAGGACAGGGGGCACCGGGGAGCTGTTTTTT. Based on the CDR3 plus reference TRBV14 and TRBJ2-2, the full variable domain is EAGVTQFPSHSVIEKGQTVTLRCDPISGHDNLYWYRRVMGKEIKFLLHFVKESKQDESGMPNNRFLAERTGGTYSTLKVQPAELEDSGVYFCASSLRTGGTGELFFGEGSRLTVL.